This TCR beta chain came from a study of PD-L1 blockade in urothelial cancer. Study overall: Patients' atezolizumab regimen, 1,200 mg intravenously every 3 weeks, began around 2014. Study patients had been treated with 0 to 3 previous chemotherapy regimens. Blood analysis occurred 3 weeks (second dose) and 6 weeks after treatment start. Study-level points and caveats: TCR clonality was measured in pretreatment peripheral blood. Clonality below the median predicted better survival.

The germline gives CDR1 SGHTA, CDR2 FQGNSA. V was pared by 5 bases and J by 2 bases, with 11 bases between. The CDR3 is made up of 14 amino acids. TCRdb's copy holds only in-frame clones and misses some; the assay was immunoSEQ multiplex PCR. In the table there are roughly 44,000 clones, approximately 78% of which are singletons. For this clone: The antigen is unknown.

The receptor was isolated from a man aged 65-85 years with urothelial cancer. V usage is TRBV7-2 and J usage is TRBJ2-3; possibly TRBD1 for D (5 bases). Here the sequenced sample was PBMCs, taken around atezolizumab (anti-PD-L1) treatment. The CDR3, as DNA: TGTGCCAGCAGCCTAGGACACTCCACAGATACGCAGTATTTT. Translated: CASSLGHSTDTQYF.